This TCR beta chain was obtained from a study of OX40 agonist ivuxolimab in advanced cancers. Background on the whole study: Ivuxolimab was a fully human IgG2 agonistic monoclonal antibody targeting the costimulatory receptor OX40 (CD134). Partial responses were achieved by three dose-escalation patients, of whom one had hepatocellular carcinoma and two had cutaneous melanoma. A male proportion of under 85% and a mean age of approximately 61 years, ranging from roughly 23 to 80, were recorded for the dose-escalation cohort. Patients were allowed to have had prior anti-PD-1, anti-PD-L1 or anti-CTLA-4 therapy, and around 43% of the dose-escalation patients had been treated with checkpoint inhibitors. Peripheral TCRbeta sequencing aimed to test whether ivuxolimab altered TCR sequence diversity and caused clonal T-cell expansion. Of the approximately 50 dose-escalation patients, hepatocellular carcinoma was present in around 19, melanoma in approximately 15, renal cell carcinoma in 9 and head and neck cancer in 9. The monotherapy dose-escalation portion (N = 52 patients) of the phase I ivuxolimab trial is reported in the paper. Intravenous ivuxolimab was administered to patients every 2 weeks at six dose levels: 0.01, 0.1, 0.3, 1.5, 3 and 10 mg/kg. The study at large found these results: At doses of 0.1 to 3.0 mg/kg, clonal expansion of both CD4+ and CD8+ blood T cells was observed from baseline to week 6. Low levels of normalized T-cell clonal expansion were also seen in some patients who did not respond. After ivuxolimab, more expanded clones were found on average in CD8+ T cells than in CD4+ T cells. In the 0.1-3.0 mg/kg groups, partial responders were among the patients with the lowest normalized peripheral clonal expansion, particularly in CD8+ T cells. The antigen specificity of the clonally expanded peripheral T cells was not determined.

Ends trimmed: V by 4 bases, J by 9 bases; bases unmatched to a gene: 0. Based on the germline V gene, the CDR1 and CDR2 sequences are MRHNA and SNTAGT. There are 11 amino acids in the CDR3, from cysteine to phenylalanine inclusive. Left in the record is the CDR3 DNA by itself, 33 bases read in frame from the first base. On this clone itself: No antigen is known for it. The input lacks base qualities; no much larger clone sits a single base away.

Genomic DNA was isolated from the sorted cells so that the TCRbeta CDR3 region could be sequenced. The immunoSEQ Assay was used for sequencing of TCRbeta CDR3 regions. Held by TCRdb, this immuneACCESS table contains in-frame sequences only and omits some clones. Under half of the omission traces to an unresolved V gene where checked; the cause of the rest is unknown. This sample is represented by about 38,000 clones; approximately 79% of them were singletons. The top ten constitute around 8% of the sample. Patients with a history of autoimmune disease or receiving systemic immunosuppression were excluded from the trial. In every dose cohort, peripheral blood was drawn for TCR sequencing at baseline, cycle 4 day 1, and cycle 7 day 1. Samples were obtained from an open-label, multicenter, first-in-human phase I dose-escalation trial of ivuxolimab. Adults with locally advanced or metastatic head and neck squamous cell, hepatocellular, melanoma or renal cell carcinoma were enrolled in the trial. Before TCR sequencing, CD4+ and CD8+ T cells were separately sorted from peripheral blood.

The sequenced sample was CD4+ or CD8+ T cells sorted from blood, obtained in a trial of the OX40 agonist ivuxolimab. The TCR was taken from an adult with an advanced solid tumor such as melanoma, head and neck, liver or kidney cancer. The sequence links TRBV6-4 to TRBJ2-1; 7 central nucleotides agree with TRBD2. The DNA sequence is given as TGTGCCAGCAGTGGCGGGGGTGAGCAGTTCTTC. This is translated as CASSGGGEQFF.